Presented here are 2 T cell receptor beta chains from one specimen sequenced in a study of blood T cells in healthy people across ages. The use of a sample-barcoded 5' primer and a J-beta primer mix characterized a second PCR of about 6 to 11 cycles. Using its own MiXCR run on the 5' RACE reads, TCRdb lists one record per CDR3 protein. Of some 730,000 distinct CDR3 sequences detected, 22% appear once; the ten largest clones hold around a fifth. The sample taken for sequencing was blood. These receptors all stem from a man between 70 and 80 years old in good health.

CDR3 DNA: TGTGCCAGCAGCGTAGACGGCGCCACTAACTATGGCTACACCTTC. Translation: CASSVDGATNYGYTF. The chain carries TRBV9 and TRBJ1-2; no reliable D call. V was cut by 0 bases and J by 0 bases, with 9 bases left in between. The CDR3 covers 15 residues. Germline values: CDR1 SGDLS, CDR2 YYNGEE.

This clonotype was counted a few times. The chain carries TRBV7-6 and TRBJ2-5; 8 bases line up with TRBD2. Germline V gives CDR1 SGHVS, CDR2 FNYEAQ. With V trimmed by 2 bases and J by 5 bases, 13 bases remained unmatched. The CDR3 has 17 amino acids. The CDR3 reads CASSLRSGTFSPETQYF. CDR3 bases: TGTGCCAGCAGCTTACGTAGCGGGACATTCTCCCCGGAGACCCAGTACTTC. The full variable domain, its missing parts supplied by reference TRBV7-6 and TRBJ2-5, is GAGVSQSPRYKVTKRGQDVALRCDPISGHVSLYWYRQALGQGPEFLTYFNYEAQQDKSGLPNDRFSAERPEGSISTLTIQRTEQRDSAMYRCASSLRSGTFSPETQYFGPGTRLLVL.